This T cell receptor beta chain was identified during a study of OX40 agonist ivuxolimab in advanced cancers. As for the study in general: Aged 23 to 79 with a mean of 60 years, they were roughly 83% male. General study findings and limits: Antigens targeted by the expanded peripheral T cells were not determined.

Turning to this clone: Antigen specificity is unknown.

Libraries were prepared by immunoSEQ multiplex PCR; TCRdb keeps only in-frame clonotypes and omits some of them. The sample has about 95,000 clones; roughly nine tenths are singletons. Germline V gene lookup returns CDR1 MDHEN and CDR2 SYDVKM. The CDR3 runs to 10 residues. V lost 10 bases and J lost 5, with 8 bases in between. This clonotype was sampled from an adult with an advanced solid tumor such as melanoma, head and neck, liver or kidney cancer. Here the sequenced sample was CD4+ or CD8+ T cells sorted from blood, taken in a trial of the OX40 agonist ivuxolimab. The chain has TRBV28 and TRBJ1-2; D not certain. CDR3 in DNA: TGTGCCACCTCTAGGTATGGCTACACCTTC. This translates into CATSRYGYTF.